The present T cell receptor (beta chain) was sequenced within a study of blood T cell repertoires in COVID-19 (dated by TCRdb to 2020 to 2022). About the investigation overall: Samples from collaborators originated in the United States, Italy and Spain and spanned both the acute and convalescent phases of COVID-19. The prospective study material was composed of cDNA or gDNA derived from T cells, B-cell-depleted T cells, or PBMCs. Deeply sampled blood TCRbeta repertoires from subjects exposed to, actively infected with, or recovered from COVID-19 were included in the dataset. The repertoires were released in a freely available public database meant as a resource for research on the immune response to SARS-CoV-2. Samples came from the ongoing ImmuneRACE study (first 160 participants) plus 1,254 subjects from 6 global collaborators. The sample metadata nearly always contained a de-identified subject ID, COVID-19 status, age in years and sex. HLA class I and class II types, where available, came from metadata supplied by the sample provider rather than from assay-based typing.

This clone was seen just once. No cognate antigen has been identified for it. Per-base qualities were not stored, and no clone one base away is much larger. CDR1 and CDR2, per the germline V gene (reference sequence), are MNHNY and SVGAGI. V sheds 0 bases and J sheds 7 bases, leaving 10 bases between their ends. The CDR3 covers 15 residues, taking in both the cysteine and the phenylalanine. The kept DNA is CDR3 alone, 45 bases in frame from the first base. Study-wide conclusions, independent of this receptor: How much clinical and demographic metadata was included differed by source and by participant, and the metadata was provided uncurated.

One collaborating source in Seattle enrolled patients while the patients were actively infected and followed the patients over time throughout the course of disease. Collaborating institutions collected whole blood in K2EDTA tubes following their own protocols. For TCRbeta analysis, collaborator samples were shipped as frozen whole blood, as isolated PBMCs, or as DNA extracted from either sample type. TCRbeta CDR3 regions were amplified from genomic DNA by means of the immunoSEQ Assay, a bias-controlled multiplex PCR. The original pipeline was this. Within the assay, amplification of reference gene primers was used to estimate how many nucleated cells each sample contained. To quantify the absolute abundance of each unique TCRbeta CDR3 rearrangement, sequence reads were collapsed and filtered. For each sample, productive Simpson clonality was calculated by taking the square root of Simpson's diversity index across productive rearrangements. What TCRdb holds here is the immuneACCESS table cut down to in-frame rearrangements. Part of the clones is not present; checked against another copy, under half of the missing clones reflect an unresolved V gene, and the others are unexplained. That table furnishes V, J and clone size, whereas the DNA furnished D and trimming. The sample table contains 250,000 to 300,000 clones; only one count was recorded for about 90% of them. The ten largest account for 10% of the sample.

This TCR was recovered from a woman aged 70-85 years with COVID-19, enrolled during active disease. The material sequenced was peripheral blood. The receptor chain draws on TRBV6-6 and TRBJ1-6, and the D gene may be TRBD1, 5 bases matching. The base sequence is TGTGCCAGCAGTTACTCGGGGGGGGTCAATTCACCCCTCCACTTT. Its coded protein is CASSYSGGVNSPLHF.